The entry below gives a single TCR beta chain sequence along with its context. Its antigen is as yet unknown. Without the conserved terminal phenylalanine or tryptophan, this CDR3 likely stems from a read error. The sample comes from a study of post-analysis software for immune sequencing data. General study points: There was significantly lower normalized Chao1 diversity in multiple sclerosis patients than in controls.

Every TCR beta cDNA library bore unique molecular identifiers. Around 500,000 cDNA molecules were obtained per 1 to 10 million input T cells. Via MiXCR, TCRdb re-called the PCR reads, giving one row per CDR3 protein. This table has 150,000 to 200,000 distinct CDR3 sequences, around 30% appearing once. The source of this sequence is a girl under 18 with multiple sclerosis. The material sequenced was blood.

In nucleotides, the CDR3 is TGCGCCAGCAGCTTGGGCGGGAGTGACGAGACCCAGTACAAC. Protein sequence: CASSLGGSDETQYN. The genes are TRBV5-1 and TRBJ2-5; 7 bases are a match to TRBD2. V lost 0 bases to trimming and J lost 5 bases; unmatched junction nucleotides: 4. Per germline, CDR1 SGHRS and CDR2 YFSETQ. There are 14 residues in the CDR3.